This T cell receptor beta chain was profiled in a study of T cell changes during pregnancy in multiple sclerosis. Germline V gene sequence: CDR1 MDHEN, CDR2 SYDVKM. J lost 5 bases, V lost 6 bases, and 11 bases had no gene match. This CDR3 has 15 amino acids. TCRdb keeps only in-frame clones here, not all; method: immunoSEQ multiplex PCR. Of more than 100,000 clones listed, 92% are singletons. The J gene is TRBJ2-5, the V gene TRBV28; 8 nucleotides align to TRBD2. Material: peripheral blood, obtained after pregnancy. This sequence was found in a female donor with multiple sclerosis, enrolled in a pregnancy study. The CDR3 coding sequence is TGTGCCAGCAGAGCGGGAGAGGCGACGGGGGAGACCCAGTACTTC. This sequence encodes CASRAGEATGETQYF.